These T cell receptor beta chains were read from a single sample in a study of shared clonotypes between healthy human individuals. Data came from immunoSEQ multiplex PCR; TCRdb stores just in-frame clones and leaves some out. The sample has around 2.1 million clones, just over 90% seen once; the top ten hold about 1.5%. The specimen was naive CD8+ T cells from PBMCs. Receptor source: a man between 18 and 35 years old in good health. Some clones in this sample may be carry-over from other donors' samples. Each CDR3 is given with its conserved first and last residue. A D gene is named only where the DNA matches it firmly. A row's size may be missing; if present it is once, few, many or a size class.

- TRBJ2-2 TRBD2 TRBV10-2 TGCGCCAGCAGTGACCCTTATAGCGGGACCAACACCGGGGAGCTGTTTTTT CASSDPYSGTNTGELFF
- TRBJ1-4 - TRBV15 TGTGCCACCAGCTTTAGCGGCCCCGGCGCTAATGAAAAACTGTTTTTT CATSFSGPGANEKLFF
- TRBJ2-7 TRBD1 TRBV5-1 TGCGCCAGCAGCTGGGGGACAGGCCAGGCGGAGCAGTACTTC CASSWGTGQAEQYF
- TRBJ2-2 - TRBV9 TGTGCCAGCAGCACCCCTCGAGGGAGAGGGGACACCGGGGAGCTGTTTTTT CASSTPRGRGDTGELFF
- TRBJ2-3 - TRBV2 TGTGCCAGCAGTGAAACAAACACAGATACGCAGTATTTT CASSETNTDTQYF
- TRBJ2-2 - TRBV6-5 TGTGCCAGCAGATTTCGGGCGAGCACCGGGGAGCTGTTTTTT CASRFRASTGELFF
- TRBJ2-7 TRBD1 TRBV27 TGTGCCAGCAGTTCCCTACCGGGACAGGGCCAACCATACGAGCAGTACTTC CASSSLPGQGQPYEQYF
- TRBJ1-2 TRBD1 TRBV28 TGTGCCAGCAGCTCACGGTATCAGGGGGCGGTCGGCTACACCTTC CASSSRYQGAVGYTF
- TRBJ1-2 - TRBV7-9 TGTGCCAGCAGCTCCCTACCCAACAACTATGGCTACACCTTC CASSSLPNNYGYTF
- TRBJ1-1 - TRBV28 TGTGCCAGCAGTTGGACCGGGACACTGAACACTGAAGCTTTCTTT CASSWTGTLNTEAFF
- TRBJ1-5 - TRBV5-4 TGTGCCAGCAGCGTGGGGGGTGAGCCCCAGCATTTT CASSVGGEPQHF
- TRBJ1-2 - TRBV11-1 TGTGCCAGCAGCTTAGGAGGACTACTCCTTAACTATGGCTACACCTTC CASSLGGLLLNYGYTF
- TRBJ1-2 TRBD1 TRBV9 TGTGCCAGCAGCGTCGACAGGGATGGGGGCGAGGGCTACACCTTC CASSVDRDGGEGYTF
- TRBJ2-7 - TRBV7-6 TGTGCCAGCAGCCAGGGGCAGGGAATCGCCGAAGAGCAGTACTTC CASSQGQGIAEEQYF
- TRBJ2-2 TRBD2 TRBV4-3 TGCGCCAGCAGCCAAGGACTAGCGGGAGAAGATGACACCGGGGAGCTGTTTTTT CASSQGLAGEDDTGELFF
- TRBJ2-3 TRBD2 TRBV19 TGTGCCAGTAGTATTAGCCTAGCGGGAGGACCAGATACGCAGTATTTT CASSISLAGGPDTQYF
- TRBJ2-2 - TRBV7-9 TGTGCCAGCAGCCACCGTGGCGTCCCGAACACCGGGGAGCTGTTTTTT CASSHRGVPNTGELFF
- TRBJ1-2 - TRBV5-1 TGCGCCAGCAGCACCGATAACTATGGCTACACCTTC CASSTDNYGYTF
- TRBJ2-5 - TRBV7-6 TGTGCCAGCAGCTTAGAGCAGGCCGGAGGTCAAGAGACCCAGTACTTC CASSLEQAGGQETQYF
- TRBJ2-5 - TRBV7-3 TGTGCCAGCAGCTCAGTGGGGGCCCCCCAAGAGACCCAGTACTTC CASSSVGAPQETQYF
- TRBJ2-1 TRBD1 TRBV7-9 TGTGCCAGCAGCTTAGTAGGGACAGGGGTACGGACTGAGCAGTTCTTC CASSLVGTGVRTEQFF
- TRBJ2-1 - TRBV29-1 TGCAGCGTACCCTGGAGGGGTGAGCAGTTCTTC CSVPWRGEQFF
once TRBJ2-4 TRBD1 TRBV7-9 TGTGCCAGCAGCTCGACGGGACAGGGGACTAGATGGGTCAAAAACATTCAGTACTTC CASSSTGQGTRWVKNIQYF
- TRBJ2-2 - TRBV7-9 TGTGCCAGCAGCCCAGCGGTGCACACCGGGGAGCTGTTTTTT CASSPAVHTGELFF
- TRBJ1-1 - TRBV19 TGTGCCAGTAGTGTCAATAGGGGCACTGAAGCTTTCTTT CASSVNRGTEAFF
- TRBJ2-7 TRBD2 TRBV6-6 TGTGCCAGCAGTTACCCGGGACTAGCGGGGAGGTACGAGCAGTACTTC CASSYPGLAGRYEQYF
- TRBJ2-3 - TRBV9 TGTGCCAGCAGCGTGGCGGGGGCGGGCACAGATACGCAGTATTTT CASSVAGAGTDTQYF
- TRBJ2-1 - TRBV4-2 TGTGCCAGCAGCCAGGCGTACTACAATGAGCAGTTCTTC CASSQAYYNEQFF
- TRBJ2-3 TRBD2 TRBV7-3 TGTGCCAGCAGCTTATGGTCTAGCGGGAGTTTAGCAGATACGCAGTATTTT CASSLWSSGSLADTQYF
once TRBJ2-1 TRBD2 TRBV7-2 TGTGCCAGCAGCCTACTAGCGGGAGCTGGCAATGAGCAGTTCTTC CASSLLAGAGNEQFF
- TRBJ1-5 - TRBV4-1 TGCGCCAGCAGCCCAATACAAGGGATGTATGGCAATCAGCCCCAGCATTTT CASSPIQGMYGNQPQHF
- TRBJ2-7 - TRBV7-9 TGTGCCAGCAGCTTAGCGCAAAGCGCCGAGCAGTACTTC CASSLAQSAEQYF
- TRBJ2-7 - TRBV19 TGTGCCAGTAGTAGGCTAGAGGAGAGCTACGAGCAGTACTTC CASSRLEESYEQYF
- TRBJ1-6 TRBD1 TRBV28 TGTGCCAGCAGTGGGGGACAGTTAAATTCACCCCTCCACTTT CASSGGQLNSPLHF
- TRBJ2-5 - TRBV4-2 TGTGCCAGCAGCCAAGGCTTAGAAGAGACCCAGTACTTC CASSQGLEETQYF
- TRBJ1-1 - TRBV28 TGTGCCAGCAGTCCCCGGCGAGGCTCCGAAGCTTTCTTT CASSPRRGSEAFF
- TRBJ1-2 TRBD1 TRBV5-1 TGCGCCAGCAGCCTCGGACAGGGGGCGGCTGGCTACACCTTC CASSLGQGAAGYTF
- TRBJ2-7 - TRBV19 TGTGCCAGTAGTAGGGGAGTAGACTACGAGCAGTACTTC CASSRGVDYEQYF
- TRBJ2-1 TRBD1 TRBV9 TGTGCCAGCAGCGTCGACCGGGACAGGGGCAACAATGAGCAGTTCTTC CASSVDRDRGNNEQFF
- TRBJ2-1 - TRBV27 TGTGCCAGCAGTAAGAGGACCTCCTACAATGAGCAGTTCTTC CASSKRTSYNEQFF
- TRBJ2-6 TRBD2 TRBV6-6 TGTGCCAGCGCCGGGACTAGCTTAGCTGGGGCCAACGTCCTGACTTTC CASAGTSLAGANVLTF
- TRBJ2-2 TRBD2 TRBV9 TGTGCCAGCAGCCTCTCGCAGCGGGAGAACCCCGGGGAGCTGTTTTTT CASSLSQRENPGELFF
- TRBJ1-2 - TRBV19 TGTGCCAGTAGTATGTCACGGTACTATGGCTACACCTTC CASSMSRYYGYTF
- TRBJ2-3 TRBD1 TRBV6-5 TGTGCCAGCAGTTACACCAGACAGGGATTCACAGATACGCAGTATTTT CASSYTRQGFTDTQYF
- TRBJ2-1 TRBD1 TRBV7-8 TGTGCCAGCAGCTTAGCCATTGGGACAGGGGCCCTAAATGAGCAGTTCTTC CASSLAIGTGALNEQFF
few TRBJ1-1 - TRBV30 TGTGCCTGGACCACCCGATTCAAGTCGGGGGCCGAAGCTTTCTTT CAWTTRFKSGAEAFF
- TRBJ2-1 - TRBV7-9 TGTGCCAGCAGCTTACGGATCAGCGCCTACAATGAGCAGTTCTTC CASSLRISAYNEQFF
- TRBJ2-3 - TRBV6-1 TGTGCCAGCCCATTAGGGGGGATCACAGATACGCAGTATTTT CASPLGGITDTQYF
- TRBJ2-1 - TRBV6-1 TGTGCCAGCAGTGGGAGGCGTTTCAACTACAATGAGCAGTTCTTC CASSGRRFNYNEQFF